This TCR beta chain was profiled in a study of cytomegalovirus exposure and HLA in healthy donors. Study observations and caveats: The majority of CMV-associated TCR beta chains were reported as apparently HLA-restricted in a later analysis. Confirmation was obtained in vitro that a few CMV-associated chains are specific for CMV antigens.

Each donor was nominally healthy when sampled (though unrecorded immune exposures were likely). The CDR3 runs 17 residues. The ends were cut back, 7 bases at V and 3 bases at J, with 21 bases in the middle. Germline values: CDR1 SNHLY, CDR2 FYNNEI. Points on this clone: Its antigen remains unidentified.

PCR used 60 Vbeta primers and 13 Jbeta primers. Sequencing was performed with immunoSEQ multiplex PCR; in TCRdb, only in-frame clones are kept and a portion is missing. This repertoire shows approximately 130,000 clones, roughly 80% found once; its top ten account for approximately 1.1%. The sequence came from a boy aged 5-17 years in good health and CMV-seronegative. The chain carries TRBV2 and TRBJ2-2, with D perhaps TRBD2 (9 bases). Source material: PBMCs. CDR3 DNA sequence: TGTGCCAGCACTCAGGGGGCGGGAGGGCAGTACACCGGGGAGCTGTTTTTT. Encoded protein: CASTQGAGGQYTGELFF.